The following is a T cell receptor beta chain sequence with its context. Its antigen is unknown. Base quality data are lacking; no much larger clone is found one base away. To prepare the library, the immunoSEQ multiplex PCR assay was applied. The multiplex PCR relied on a mix of 60 forward primers for TCR Vbeta segments and 13 reverse primers for TCR Jbeta segments. A multiplex PCR assay on genomic DNA amplified the CDR3 region of rearranged TCR beta genes. The Illumina HiSeq System was used to sequence the amplified TCR beta libraries as 87-base-pair reads. The study's own analysis went as follows. A later analysis counted about 80 million unique TCR beta chains across the 550 to 700 repertoires, and some 12 million of these chains were shared by at least two donors. Raw reads were error-corrected and collapsed into unique sequences by a nearest-neighbor algorithm in which closely related sequences were merged to remove PCR and sequencing errors. CDR3 sequences were aligned to IMGT reference sequences to assign V, D and J gene segments. For a sequence to be retained, at least a six-nucleotide match to both a V gene segment and a J gene segment was required. A rearrangement was called productive if the CDR3 had no stop codons and remained in frame with V and J, and every other rearrangement was called non-productive. CDR3 was defined by IMGT convention, running from the second conserved V-encoded cysteine to the conserved J-encoded phenylalanine. The earlier analysis of some 540 of the donors excluded any sequence lacking an unambiguous match to a single V gene segment. An earlier analysis of a few hundred of the donors called V segments functional above 56.7% productive rearrangements and segregating when the between-donor standard deviation exceeded 5%. A statistical classification framework was developed to diagnose cytomegalovirus status using the catalog of TCR beta chain sequences. A later analysis assigned V and J genes by comparing TCR nucleotide sequences with IMGT/GENE-DB human TR gene sequences. A later analysis assigned CDR3 sequences and most-parsimonious VDJ recombination scenarios with the TCRdist pipeline. In a later analysis, each TCR beta chain was defined by its CDR3 amino acid sequence together with its V-gene family, and reads without a unique V-gene family were excluded. As a way to deal with suspected cross-contamination and a sequencing artifact, a later analysis dropped 450 to 600 nucleotide sequences that were highly shared and had low generation probability. In a later analysis, a clonal expansion index for each public chain was calculated from normalized within-repertoire ranks of inferred template counts. Generation probabilities in a later analysis came from a VDJ recombination model fitted to out-of-frame rearrangements, and those results were checked against IGoR. In a later analysis, hypergeometric tests were used to score TCR-TCR, TCR-HLA and TCR-CMV co-occurrence, with a repertoire-size bias correction applied to TCR pairs. To estimate false discovery rates, a later analysis permuted the HLA or CMV assignments 20 times. In a later analysis, co-occurring TCRs were grouped with DBSCAN, and TCRdist sequence similarity was added when clustering was performed within HLA-allele-positive subsets. Co-occurrence clustering excluded repertoires with fewer than 30,000 or more than 120,000 public chains, plus five with anomalous nucleotide sharing. Entries here come from immuneACCESS through TCRdb and include only in-frame sequences with V and J called. Some clones fail to appear in such tables; in the studies checked, an unresolved V gene covers under half of the shortfall, and the cause of the remainder is unknown. The V and J calls and the clone size are those of that table, but D and trimming were determined from the DNA. In this sample the table shows about 55,000 clones, roughly 82% of which occur a single time. The leading ten clones occupy 1.6% of the sample.

The data belong to a study of cytomegalovirus exposure and HLA in healthy donors (dated by TCRdb to the late 2010s). A note on the overall study: In an earlier analysis of approximately 500 of the donors, approximately 260 Gb of sequence data and 90 million to 130 million unique TCR beta sequences from about 179 million T cells were reported. About 330 gigabases of sequencing data and roughly 80 million unique TCR sequences made up an early release that covered over 550 HLA-typed donors. Of the 300 to 500 genotyped donors, 81% were placed in the genetic ancestry cluster associated with self-reported Caucasian donors. The study aimed to test whether signatures of past pathogen exposure could be identified by cataloging public T cell receptors. The study profiled the T cell repertoires of 550 to 700 subjects by immunosequencing and related them to cytomegalovirus serostatus. In addition to the first cohort of 666 subjects, a separate validation cohort of 120 different subjects was used. To predict cytomegalovirus infection status, the study combined high-throughput TCR immunosequencing, statistical association of individual TCRs with disease status, and machine learning. A later analysis re-examined previously published TCR beta repertoires from just over 650 donors and added high-resolution HLA genotyping to investigate patterns of TCR occurrence. The later analysis used no new phenotypic data to find candidate immune exposures, relying instead on TCR beta sequences and their occurrence across donors. An earlier analysis of 500 to 750 of the donors applied high-throughput TCR beta sequencing to assess whether each TCR beta V gene segment acted as functional or pseudogenic. Donor age, sex, ethnicity and CMV serostatus were compiled together with the repertoire data. A later genetic analysis took genome-wide SNP genotypes for about 55% of the 666 donors and used that subset as a discovery cohort. Every repertoire in the discovery cohort had been generated on one and the same sequencing platform. Both class I and class II loci were covered by HLA typing, at four-digit resolution. Typing coverage differed by locus: A, B, C, DRB1 and DQB1 were typed in roughly 620-630 donors, DQA1 in 500 to 550, DPA1 in 600 to 610, and DPB1 in around 490. Because of strong linkage in the cohort, a handful of DR-DQ haplotypes were treated as single units for association and clustering. On average, around 200,000 unique TCR beta nucleotide sequences were sequenced per donor among 398 genotyped donors of the cohort, with 15% to 20% of those sequences being non-productive.

The cohort consisted of some 670 healthy bone marrow donors. At the time of sampling, all cohort members were nominally healthy, though unrecorded immune exposures were likely present. The donor tested CMV seronegative, placing the donor among the roughly 350 seronegative members of the cohort. Every donor gave a peripheral blood sample, and the peripheral blood mononuclear cells from that sample were used for TCR beta sequencing. The Qiagen DNeasy Blood Extraction Kit was used to extract genomic DNA from the blood cell samples. What the work shows at the level of the full study, not this receptor alone: According to the authors, the approach could potentially be generalized to other disease states and immunological phenotypes. The classifier was reported to diagnose cytomegalovirus status with high specificity and sensitivity in both the original cohort and the validation cohort. Linkage disequilibrium might explain the correlated functional status among segregating V segments, but an unknown experimental factor could not be ruled out. Immune exposure information for the cohort was limited to CMV serostatus. In a later analysis, 16,951 TCR beta sequences were associated with specific HLA alleles at a false discovery rate of 0.05. A cluster of highly shared sequence variants was judged likely to be a technical artifact of the sequencing pipeline. A later genetic analysis associated a missense DCLRE1C variant with V-gene and J-gene trimming of TCR beta chains, and an independent cohort replicated the association. Most TCR sequences were seen in very few donors, while some public TCRs were found in many individuals. About 17 rarely observed V segments, including chromosome 9 orphons, were excluded from the earlier analysis of 550 to 700 of the donors because counts were too low. According to a later analysis, TCR association rates differed among HLA loci, with DRB1 alleles showing the most associated TCRs and HLA-C alleles showing the fewest. In a later analysis, HLA-associated TCR beta chains were found to be more clonally expanded and to have lower generation probabilities than equally common non-associated chains. Because HLA typing was unavailable for some donors at each locus, only the typed subset was used in association tests. A further reported finding was that TCR beta sequences accurately predicted the HLA-A and HLA-B alleles for most subjects in the first cohort. In a later genetic analysis, fewer N-insertions in productive TCRs were reported among donors in an Asian-associated ancestry cluster than the approximately 710-donor mean. In vitro tests confirmed that a few of the cytomegalovirus-associated TCR beta chains recognize cytomegalovirus antigens. Broadly in line with IMGT annotations, most TCR beta V segments showed up in productive rearrangements about 87% or about 30% of the time in an earlier analysis of a few hundred of the donors. In the study, around 150 TCR beta chains were listed as associated with cytomegalovirus. According to a later analysis, parvovirus B19, influenza, CMV and Epstein-Barr virus appeared linked to several top co-occurrence clusters. In this cohort, only TCR beta chains were sequenced, and detectable features were limited by the absence of alpha or paired-chain data. Most CMV-associated TCR beta chains appeared to be HLA-restricted in a later analysis, and the HLA associations seemed to be driven largely by CMV exposure. When HLA alleles, especially DR and DQ, strongly co-occurred, attributing TCR associations to individual alleles was difficult. The presence/absence analyses assumed that sequencing depth was roughly uniform across donors, and that assumption may not be true.

The sequence derives from a man aged 25-45 years in good health and CMV-seronegative. Sequenced material: PBMCs.

The DNA sequence follows: TGTGCCATCAGTGAGTTGGGACAGGGAGGTGGCTACACCTTC. Its amino acids are CAISELGQGGGYTF. The V gene is TRBV10-3 and the J gene is TRBJ1-2; 9 central nucleotides agree with TRBD1. The cysteine opens and the phenylalanine closes a CDR3 of 14 amino acids. The CDR3 DNA has 42 bases and is translated from base 1. CDR1 and CDR2 are read off the germline V gene as ENHRY and SYGVKD. The junction shows trimming of 1 base on V and 7 bases on J, and the gene matches do not reach 4 bases of it.